The 24 T cell receptor beta chains given below trace back to one sample, sequenced in a study of technical replicates of blood from a few donors. Using immunoSEQ multiplex PCR, the repertoire was profiled, and TCRdb retains in-frame clones only, with some absent. This sample carries approximately 79,000 clones, around 93% of them seen once, and the ten largest clones take more than 0.25%. Input material: T cells isolated from PBMCs. All receptors derive from a human donor in good health.

This clone was observed once. The chain is built from TRBV2 and TRBJ1-1; no definite D call. The CDR3 covers 11 residues. V gave up 6 bases and J gave up 4 bases, with 6 bases separating them. Germline lookup yields CDR1 SNHLY and CDR2 FYNNEI. As DNA, the CDR3 is TGTGCCAGCAGGAGCACCACTGAAGCTTTCTTT. Translating it yields CASRSTTEAFF.

The rearrangement links TRBV28 to TRBJ2-2; maybe TRBD1 (6 bases). V was pared by 4 bases and J by 5 bases, with 11 bases between. CDR3 length: 14 amino acids. Germline CDR1 reads MDHEN; CDR2 reads SYDVKM. The CDR3 sequence is CASSSQGLTGELFF. Here the CDR3 DNA reads TGTGCCAGCAGTTCACAGGGTTTGACCGGGGAGCTGTTTTTT.

To note about this clone: Other DNA sequences in this specimen translate into the identical CDR3. This chain links TRBV5-1 with TRBJ1-2; TRBD1 aligns across 8 bases. CDR3 length: 15 residues. Per the germline V gene, CDR1 is SGHRS and CDR2 is YFSETQ. The junction had 6 bases not matched to a gene; V was cut back by 2 bases and J by 3 bases. The CDR3 DNA sequence: TGCGCCAGCAGCTTAGGACAGGGCCGGGACTATGGCTACACCTTC. As protein: CASSLGQGRDYGYTF.

V gene TRBV7-9 combines with J gene TRBJ2-3; 12 bases agree with TRBD2. In germline, CDR1 is SEHNR, CDR2 FQNEAQ (reference sequence). The junction had 11 bases not matched to a gene; V was cut back by 3 bases and J by 4 bases. This CDR3 comprises 18 residues. The CDR3 here is CASSLGPLTSGGSDTQYF. DNA for the CDR3: TGTGCCAGCAGCTTGGGGCCCCTGACTAGCGGGGGCTCAGATACGCAGTATTTT.

The J gene is TRBJ1-5, the V gene TRBV19; no clear D gene. Between the trimmed V and J ends, which lost 3 bases and 2 bases, there was a span of 11 bases. The CDR3 spans 15 residues. Germline-derived CDR1 and CDR2 are LNHDA and SQIVND (reference sequence). CDR3 sequence: CASSIEGFGNQPQHF. In DNA form, the CDR3 reads TGTGCCAGTAGTATCGAGGGATTTGGCAATCAGCCCCAGCATTTT.

This rearrangement joins TRBV28 to TRBJ2-7; 8 positions match TRBD1. The CDR3 runs to 15 residues. Looked up from germline, CDR1 is MDHEN and CDR2 is SYDVKM. Unmatched junction bases numbered 5, after V lost 1 base and J lost 3 bases. CDR3 protein: CASSLLGTGNYEQYF. The CDR3 coding sequence is TGTGCCAGCAGTTTATTAGGGACAGGCAACTACGAGCAGTACTTC.

This clone occurred once. The chain is built from TRBV5-1 and TRBJ2-1, with D unclear. The CDR3 is made up of 13 amino acids. CDR1 and CDR2 (germline): SGHRS, YFSETQ. V was clipped by 1 base and J by 4 bases, with 6 bases between them. Written as DNA, the CDR3 is TGCGCCAGCAGCTTGTCAACTTACAATGAGCAGTTCTTC. This gives the protein CASSLSTYNEQFF.

The V call is TRBV29-1, the J call TRBJ2-6; D gene unclear. The CDR3 is 18 residues long. Germline CDR1 reads SQVTM; CDR2 reads ANQGSEA. Trimming removed 4 bases at V and 0 bases at J, with 19 bases between. CDR3 region: CSVVDSGSTNSGANVLTF. The CDR3 nucleotides are TGCAGCGTTGTAGACTCAGGTTCGACGAACTCTGGGGCCAACGTCCTGACTTTC.

This chain connects TRBV5-6 to TRBJ1-2; D gene ambiguous. Germline lookup yields CDR1 SGHDT and CDR2 YYEEEE. Trimming pared 6 bases from V and 3 bases from J, leaving 15 bases between. There are 14 residues in the CDR3. The CDR3 DNA sequence: TGTGCCAGCACGCGTCGGGAATTGGACTATGGCTACACCTTC. This codes for CASTRRELDYGYTF.

V usage is TRBV30 and J usage is TRBJ1-1; TRBD1 aligns across 7 bases. The germline CDR1 and CDR2 sequences are GTSNPN and SVGIG (reference sequence). This CDR3 contains 16 residues. J was trimmed by 10 bases and V by 2 bases; bases with no gene match: 19. The CDR3 loop is CAWSTLAGGKKAGAFF. CDR3 nucleotide sequence: TGTGCCTGGAGTACATTGGCAGGGGGAAAAAAGGCTGGAGCTTTCTTT.

V and J are TRBV2 and TRBJ1-6, with 7 bases lining up with TRBD1. CDR3 length: 16 residues. Germline V gene data show CDR1 as SNHLY and CDR2 as FYNNEI. Trimming cost V 0 bases and J 6 bases; bases outside gene matches: 5. DNA of the CDR3: TGTGCCAGCAGTGAAGCGTCGGGACAGCTTAATTCACCCCTCCACTTT. It encodes CASSEASGQLNSPLHF.

This chain joins TRBV4-1 and TRBJ2-7; the match to TRBD1 covers 9 bases. Per germline, CDR1 MGHRA and CDR2 YSYEKL. The V gene end was trimmed by 0 bases and the J gene end by 5 bases; junction bases not matched to a gene: 8. The CDR3 spans 16 residues. The CDR3 sequence is CASSQDLTGGSHEQYF. The CDR3 DNA is TGCGCCAGCAGCCAAGATTTGACAGGGGGGTCCCACGAGCAGTACTTC.

The chain employs TRBV5-6 and TRBJ1-2, with TRBD1 matching 7 bases. V gave up 0 bases and J gave up 5 bases; unmatched junction bases: 4. CDR1 is SGHDT and CDR2 is YYEEEE in the germline V gene. This CDR3 has 14 residues. This CDR3 reads CASSLAVTGYGYTF. The CDR3 DNA reads as TGTGCCAGCAGCTTGGCCGTGACAGGGTATGGCTACACCTTC.

The chain couples TRBV14 to TRBJ1-4; 9 bases fit TRBD1. J gave up 7 bases and V 4 bases, and 7 bases lay outside the gene matches. This CDR3 has 15 residues. CDR1 and CDR2 from the germline V gene are SGHDN and FVKESK. The CDR3 loop is CASSPRLDRGEKLFF. In DNA, the CDR3 is TGTGCCAGCAGCCCCAGGTTGGACAGGGGTGAAAAACTGTTTTTT.

This rearrangement joins TRBV7-2 to TRBJ2-2; 7 bases map to TRBD2. CDR3 length: 16 residues. The germline V gene encodes CDR1 SGHTA and CDR2 FQGNSA. With 4 bases clipped from V and 4 bases from J, the junction kept 9 bases outside the gene matches. The CDR3 reads CASSYKGGPSTGELFF. CDR3 DNA sequence: TGTGCCAGCAGCTACAAGGGAGGGCCGAGCACCGGGGAGCTGTTTTTT.

The CDR3 loop is CASSPGENGNTIYF. The DNA of the CDR3 is TGTGCCAGCAGTCCAGGGGAAAATGGAAACACCATATATTTT. The chain is built from TRBV11-3 and TRBJ1-3; perhaps TRBD1 as D (6 bases). Looked up from germline, CDR1 is SGHNT and CDR2 is YENEEA. The ends were cut back, 6 bases at V and 3 bases at J, with 12 bases in the middle. The CDR3 spans 14 residues.

This chain uses TRBV18 with TRBJ1-2; TRBD1 matches 7 bases. There are 14 residues in the CDR3. From germline, CDR1 is KGHSH and CDR2 LQKENI. V was pared by 0 bases and J by 4 bases, with 2 bases of the junction left unmatched. CDR3 sequence: CASSPPAGGYGYTF. Here the CDR3 DNA reads TGTGCCAGCTCACCACCAGCAGGGGGCTATGGCTACACCTTC.

CDR3 loop: CASSQDGTWGRKLFF. CDR3 DNA: TGCGCCAGCAGCCAGGACGGGACATGGGGTAGAAAACTGTTTTTT. The rearrangement links TRBV4-1 to TRBJ1-4; tentative D call: TRBD1 (6 bases). Trimming removed 3 bases at V and 10 bases at J, with 18 bases between. Germline V gene lookup returns CDR1 MGHRA and CDR2 YSYEKL. CDR3 length equals 15 residues.

The chain joins TRBV19 to TRBJ1-4; D is possibly TRBD1 (5 bases). In germline, CDR1 is LNHDA, CDR2 SQIVND (reference sequence). The CDR3 is 14 residues long. Trimming cost V 3 bases and J 7 bases, with 12 bases left between them. The CDR3 DNA sequence: TGTGCCAGTAGTATTCAAGGGGCCGGTGAAAAACTGTTTTTT. Translation: CASSIQGAGEKLFF.

The chain recombines TRBV7-2 with TRBJ2-7; D unclear. This CDR3 contains 16 residues. CDR1 SGHTA and CDR2 FQGNSA come from the germline V gene. V was pared by 5 bases and J by 7 bases, with 24 bases between. CDR3 residues: CASSPLTVTSYVEQYF. The CDR3 nucleotides read TGTGCCAGCAGCCCCCTTACAGTTACGTCCTACGTAGAGCAGTACTTC.

This clone was counted once. This chain connects TRBV5-8 to TRBJ2-4; the D gene is possibly TRBD2 (6 bases). The germline V and J ends were trimmed by 0 bases and 0 bases, with 10 bases remaining between them. Per germline, CDR1 SGHTS and CDR2 YDEGEE. CDR3 length: 16 residues. CDR3 residues: CASSLVFGRAKNIQYF. DNA of the CDR3: TGTGCCAGCAGCTTGGTTTTCGGGAGAGCCAAAAACATTCAGTACTTC.

This chain joins TRBV28 and TRBJ2-7; 8 bases are shared with TRBD1. The CDR3 has 18 residues. The germline CDR1 and CDR2 sequences are MDHEN and SYDVKM. Trimming cost V 3 bases and J 0 bases; bases outside gene matches: 13. The CDR3 nucleotides are TGTGCCAGCAGTTTCTACCCTGATGACAGGGGTAACTCCTACGAGCAGTACTTC. Amino acids: CASSFYPDDRGNSYEQYF.

The rearrangement joins TRBV15 to TRBJ1-1; 11 bases line up with TRBD1. V lost 5 bases and J lost 6; bases outside the gene matches: 5. Germline V CDR1 and CDR2: LNHNV, YYDKDF (reference sequence). The CDR3 has 14 amino acids. The CDR3 DNA is TGTGCCACCAGCCGGGACAGGGGGTATTCTGAAGCTTTCTTT. Its protein product is CATSRDRGYSEAFF.

The chain joins TRBV7-9 to TRBJ2-1; TRBD2 matches at 14 bases. Germline V lookup: CDR1 SEHNR, CDR2 FQNEAQ (reference sequence). The CDR3 is 14 amino acids. The junction had 2 bases not matched to a gene; V was cut back by 4 bases and J by 9 bases. The CDR3 spells CASSSGLAGGEQFF. The DNA of the CDR3 is TGTGCCAGCAGCTCCGGACTAGCGGGAGGTGAGCAGTTCTTC.